The TCR beta chain under discussion was sequenced for a study of cytotoxic CD8 clonotypes in ibrutinib-treated CLL. The wider study: Each sample contained, on average, about 250,000 productive templates and 94,000 or so productive rearrangements. Study observations and caveats: Public clonotypes, rarely seen, contracted or held steady on treatment.

CDR1 SGHAT and CDR2 FQNNGV come from the germline V gene. The CDR3 covers 14 residues. V was shortened by 1 base and J by 2 bases, with 8 bases between the two germline ends. T cells were sequenced at a targeted depth of 1 in 200,000 to 1 in 1 million. Data came from immunoSEQ multiplex PCR; TCRdb stores just in-frame clones and leaves some out. Among around 30,000 clones, around three fifths were seen once, and the ten largest hold 12% to 15%. As regards this clone: The antigen remains unidentified.

The source of this sequence is a human donor with chronic lymphocytic leukemia. The chain combines TRBV11-2 with TRBJ2-5, with D hard to call. Sequencing used PBMCs, obtained before ibrutinib treatment. CDR3 residues: CASSLGWGQETQYF. CDR3 DNA sequence: TGTGCCAGCAGCTTAGGTTGGGGTCAAGAGACCCAGTACTTC.